The clone carrying this T cell receptor (beta chain) was counted between two and nine times. Its antigen remains unidentified. TCRdb reprocessed the 5' RACE reads with MiXCR, giving one entry per CDR3 protein. The table shows 600,000 to 850,000 distinct CDR3 sequences, with around a sixth occurring only once. Trimming removed 0 bases from V and 4 bases from J, with 5 bases in between. The germline gives CDR1 SGHKS, CDR2 YYEKEE (reference sequence). The CDR3 spans 13 residues. The record originates from a study of identical twins. Study results and caveats: Models came in too low on out-of-frame TCR alpha sharing in monozygotic twins.

The data were also submitted as part of a second study, on T cells expressing NK-cell markers.

This clonotype was obtained from a young woman in good health. The chain couples TRBV5-5 to TRBJ1-5; no definite D call. Sequenced sample: PBMCs. The CDR3 DNA sequence: TGTGCCAGCAGCTTGGAGAAGAATCAGCCCCAGCATTTT. This codes for CASSLEKNQPQHF.